This TCR beta chain was profiled in a study of blood T cell repertoires in COVID-19. At the level of the study: COVID-19 samples, acute and convalescent, were from the United States, Italy and Spain. Sample material is recorded as cDNA or gDNA derived from T cells, B-cell-depleted T cells, or PBMCs.

V lost 1 base and J 3 bases, leaving 15 bases between the germline ends. This CDR3 comprises 16 residues. The germline CDR1 and CDR2 sequences are SGHDN and FVKESK. Source study methods: Reference gene primer amplification in the assay estimated nucleated cell counts. Produced via immunoSEQ multiplex PCR; TCRdb's table is partial and in-frame only. V and J calls and clone size are given by that table; D and trimming were obtained from the DNA. This sample yields 300,000 to 450,000 clones, of which approximately 81% are seen a single time; roughly 3.9% belongs to the top ten. The source material was peripheral blood. The chain couples TRBV14 to TRBJ1-2; possible D gene TRBD1, 5 bases. The sequence came from a woman aged 18-29 years with acute or convalescent COVID-19. The CDR3 region is CASSQGVTGLYYGYTF. DNA for the CDR3: TGTGCCAGCAGCCAAGGGGTAACGGGACTTTACTATGGCTACACCTTC. The whole variable domain, filled in from reference TRBV14 and TRBJ1-2, reads EAGVTQFPSHSVIEKGQTVTLRCDPISGHDNLYWYRRVMGKEIKFLLHFVKESKQDESGMPNNRFLAERTGGTYSTLKVQPAELEDSGVYFCASSQGVTGLYYGYTFGSGTRLTVV.